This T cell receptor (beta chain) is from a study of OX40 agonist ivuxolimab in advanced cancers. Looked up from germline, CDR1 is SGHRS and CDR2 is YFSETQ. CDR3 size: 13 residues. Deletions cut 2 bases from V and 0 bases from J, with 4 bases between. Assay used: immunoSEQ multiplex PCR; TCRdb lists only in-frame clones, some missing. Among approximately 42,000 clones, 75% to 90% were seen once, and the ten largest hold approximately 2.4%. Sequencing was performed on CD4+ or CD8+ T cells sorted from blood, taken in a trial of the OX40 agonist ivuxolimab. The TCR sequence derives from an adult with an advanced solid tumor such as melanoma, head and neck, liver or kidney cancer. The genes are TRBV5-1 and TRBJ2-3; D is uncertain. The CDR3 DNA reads TGCGCCAGCAGCTTCAAAAGCACAGATACGCAGTATTTT. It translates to CASSFKSTDTQYF.